The present T cell receptor beta chain was sequenced within a study of vaccination effects on CD4 cells after COVID-19. Within the ViraFEST assay, antigen-specific CD4+ T cells underwent expansion with viral peptide pools prior to sequencing. Having been cultured for around ten days, the cells underwent CD4+ T cell isolation. Testing of the vaccine recipients showed negative nucleocapsid antibodies and no prior SARS-CoV-2 infection. A note on this clone: Its target is unknown.

Assay used: immunoSEQ multiplex PCR; TCRdb lists only in-frame clones, some missing. Among some 68,000 clones listed, 80% were seen once. Germline V lookup: CDR1 MDHEN, CDR2 SYDVKM. V was pared by 5 bases and J by 3 bases, with 11 bases of the junction left unmatched. This CDR3 is built from 18 residues. The receptor was derived from a human donor who received a COVID-19 vaccine. The genes are TRBV28 and TRBJ2-6; TRBD1 matches at 9 bases. The sequences come from CD4+ T cells from PBMCs cultured with SARS-CoV-2 spike peptides, collected before COVID-19 vaccination. In DNA form, the CDR3 reads TGTGCCAGCAGTCGACATGGGACAGGGTTCGGTGGGGCCAACGTCCTGACTTTC. Translation gives CASSRHGTGFGGANVLTF.